This TCR beta chain originates from a study of T cell responses to AZD1222 COVID-19 vaccine. Across the whole study: Recipients boosted at about 4 weeks or about 12 weeks are pooled.

Findings and caveats of the study: Following two doses of AZD1222, Spike-specific TCR breadth and depth rose. Nearly half of spike-specific TCRs reportedly go after variant regions that carry no mutations.

About this clone: Its antigen is unknown.

Assay used: immunoSEQ multiplex PCR; TCRdb lists only in-frame clones, some missing. Found here are about 120,000 clones, approximately 88% of them singletons; the top ten hold roughly 1.4%. The TCR comes from an adult in good health. The starting material was peripheral blood, obtained on day 0 of AZD1222 vaccination.

CDR3 region: CASSGQGQETQYF. The CDR3 DNA reads TGTGCCAGTAGTGGGCAGGGCCAAGAGACCCAGTACTTC. The chain combines TRBV19 with TRBJ2-5, with D perhaps matching TRBD1 (5 bases). The ends were cut back, 5 bases at V and 1 base at J, with 8 bases in the middle. The CDR3 runs 13 residues. From germline, CDR1 is LNHDA and CDR2 SQIVND (reference sequence).